This T cell receptor beta chain was captured in a study of blood T cell repertoires in COVID-19. TCRdb's table, derived via immunoSEQ multiplex PCR, lists solely in-frame clones and lacks some. The table lists 150,000 to 200,000 clones, more than 70% of them singletons. Germline V gene lookup returns CDR1 GTSNPN and CDR2 SVGIG (reference sequence). This CDR3 region has 15 residues. Trimming removed 3 bases at V and 5 bases at J, with 19 bases between. Sequencing was performed on PBMCs or T cells enriched from blood (not recorded which). The chain links TRBV30 to TRBJ2-5, with D possibly matching TRBD2 (5 bases). The sequence was collected from a man aged 40-49 years who had recovered from COVID-19. The CDR3 region has the DNA TGTGCCTGGAGGGACTGGGTGGCCGTCGGGGAGACCCAGTACTTC. Amino acid sequence: CAWRDWVAVGETQYF.